This entry features one T cell receptor beta chain sequence. This CDR3 is 15 amino acids long. V was pared by 4 bases and J by 6 bases, with 9 bases of the junction left unmatched. Germline assignment: CDR1 MNHEY and CDR2 SMNVEV (reference sequence). Original processing notes: It was from reference gene primer amplification that nucleated cell counts were estimated. The data were produced by immunoSEQ multiplex PCR, yet TCRdb's version contains in-frame clones alone and is incomplete. For V, J and clone size, that table is used; D and trimming come from the DNA. The profile covers roughly 190,000 clones, with about 80% appearing a single time and roughly 3% taken by the ten largest. This sample is drawn from a study of blood T cell repertoires in COVID-19. At the level of the study: The United States, Italy and Spain provided the acute and convalescent COVID-19 samples. T cells, B-cell-depleted T cells, or PBMCs supplied cDNA or gDNA.

Sequenced sample: peripheral blood. The chain employs TRBV27 and TRBJ2-4; 7 nucleotides align to TRBD1. This sequence was found in a human donor with acute or convalescent COVID-19. The donor label of this sample is uncertain. The CDR3 nucleotides are TGTGCCAGCAGTTCGTTACAGGGGTGGGGAAACATTCAGTACTTC. It translates to CASSSLQGWGNIQYF.